The present entry profiles one T cell receptor (beta chain) with its context. What it recognizes is unknown. The entry originates in a study of T cell responses to AZD1222 COVID-19 vaccine. Study information: Second-dose schedules of about 4 or about 12 weeks were combined.

Trimming took 0 bases from V and 5 from J, leaving 7 bases between them. The CDR3 covers 14 residues. The germline V gene encodes CDR1 LGHNA and CDR2 YSLEER. Overall study findings and caveats: CD4 TCRs covered the whole spike, strongest at regions 160-218 and 743-854. White British ancestry dominated among donors, who included more females, and clonal diversity was possibly underestimated.

Generated by immunoSEQ multiplex PCR, the TCRdb table keeps only in-frame clones and is missing some. The data contain 90,000 to 110,000 clones, roughly 80% of them seen just once; the ten biggest clones take up 4% to 6%. The input for sequencing was peripheral blood, taken on day 0 of AZD1222 vaccination. The rearrangement links TRBV4-3 to TRBJ1-4; D is uncertain. This TCR was sampled from an adult in good health. CDR3: CASSQEHFNEKLFF. The DNA of the CDR3 is TGCGCCAGCAGCCAAGAGCATTTCAATGAAAAACTGTTTTTT.